This T cell receptor (beta chain) was profiled in a study of shared clonotypes between healthy human individuals. Findings and caveats of the study: Among the subsets, naive ones generally showed larger estimated richness than memory ones.

Comments on this clone: Its specificity is unknown.

Terminally differentiated effector memory CD45RA+ cells were left out of the naive CD8 fraction, which was CD45RO-negative and positively selected for CCR7. Sequencing used immunoSEQ multiplex PCR; TCRdb keeps in-frame clones, though not all of them. The table includes about 600,000 clones, roughly 98% detected once. Germline V gene lookup returns CDR1 SEHNR and CDR2 FQNEAQ (reference sequence). The CDR3 consists of 14 residues. Trimming stripped 5 bases from V and 2 bases from J, with 13 bases between. The sequenced sample consisted of naive CD8+ T cells sorted from blood. The chain employs TRBV7-9 and TRBJ2-7; D is unclear. The TCR originated in a young man in good health. CDR3 residues: CASSISETTYEQYF. In DNA form, the CDR3 reads TGTGCCAGCAGCATCAGCGAAACCACCTACGAGCAGTACTTC.